Listed here are 17 T cell receptor beta chains from one sample, sequenced in a study of OX40 agonist ivuxolimab in advanced cancers. This table comes from immunoSEQ multiplex PCR, and its TCRdb copy is limited to in-frame clones, with some not included. The data contain about 46,000 clones, approximately 83% of them seen just once; the ten biggest clones take up approximately 1.8%. Here the sequenced sample was CD4+ or CD8+ T cells sorted from blood, taken in a trial of the OX40 agonist ivuxolimab. Receptors originate from an adult with an advanced solid tumor such as melanoma, head and neck, liver or kidney cancer.

The rearrangement joins TRBV7-2 to TRBJ1-2; D perhaps matches TRBD1 (5 bases). Deletions cut 3 bases from V and 4 bases from J, with 6 bases between. The CDR3 covers 12 residues. The V gene's germline CDR1 is SGHTA and CDR2 FQGNSA. The CDR3 protein is CASSFGGYGYTF. DNA for the CDR3: TGTGCCAGCAGCTTCGGGGGCTATGGCTACACCTTC.

The J gene is TRBJ2-5, the V gene TRBV18, with D tentatively TRBD1 (6 bases). The CDR3 contains 15 residues. Trimming left V 0 bases short and J 2 bases short, with 10 bases between. CDR1 and CDR2 (germline): KGHSH, LQKENI. In nucleotides, the CDR3 is TGTGCCAGCTCACCACCTTTAGGGGGACAAGAGACCCAGTACTTC. Translated, it gives CASSPPLGGQETQYF.

This clone was counted a single time. The genes are TRBV7-2 and TRBJ1-1; D possibly corresponds to TRBD1 (5 bases). The CDR3 contains 14 residues. Germline CDR1 SGHTA, CDR2 FQGNSA. V was shortened by 5 bases and J by 7 bases, with 17 bases between the two germline ends. The chain's CDR3 is CASSVVQVNFEAFF. The CDR3 coding sequence is TGTGCCAGCAGCGTGGTACAGGTAAACTTTGAAGCTTTCTTT.

This chain connects TRBV10-3 to TRBJ2-5; 9 bases match TRBD2. This CDR3 has 16 residues. V trimming: 2 bases; J trimming: 3 bases; junction bases outside the gene matches: 7. Germline lookup yields CDR1 ENHRY and CDR2 SYGVKD. As DNA, the CDR3 is TGTGCCATCAGTGAGCCCCTGCGGGGGGGGGAAGAGACCCAGTACTTC. It encodes CAISEPLRGGEETQYF.

This chain connects TRBV4-1 to TRBJ2-2; 7 bases map to TRBD1. From germline, CDR1 is MGHRA and CDR2 YSYEKL. The junction had 10 bases not matched to a gene; V was cut back by 6 bases and J by 0 bases. This CDR3 spans 17 amino acids. CDR3 region: CASRSTTGTANTGELFF. DNA of the CDR3: TGCGCCAGCAGGTCTACAACCGGGACAGCGAACACCGGGGAGCTGTTTTTT.

The genes are TRBV6-1 and TRBJ1-2, with unresolved D. The CDR3 is 13 residues long. Germline V gene sequence: CDR1 MNHNS, CDR2 SASEGT. Trimming pared 3 bases from V and 8 bases from J, leaving 13 bases between. CDR3 sequence: CASSETHRRGYTF. In nucleotides, the CDR3 is TGTGCCAGCAGTGAGACTCACAGACGGGGCTACACCTTC.

The V gene is TRBV5-1, the J gene TRBJ2-1, with 8 bases identical to TRBD1. The germline V gene encodes CDR1 SGHRS and CDR2 YFSETQ. The CDR3 sequence is 15 residues long. V lost 3 bases and J lost 4; bases outside the gene matches: 6. CDR3 amino acids: CASSSGQGTYNEQFF. The CDR3 bases are TGCGCCAGCAGCTCAGGACAGGGTACGTACAATGAGCAGTTCTTC.

The chain recombines TRBV4-3 with TRBJ1-6, with D perhaps matching TRBD1 (6 bases). The length of the CDR3 is 14 residues. V was clipped by 3 bases and J by 9 bases, with 12 bases between them. Germline V lookup: CDR1 LGHNA, CDR2 YSLEER. CDR3 residues: CASSQVRGRSPLHF. DNA of the CDR3: TGCGCCAGCAGCCAGGTCAGGGGCCGTTCACCCCTCCACTTT.

The rearrangement uses TRBV19 and TRBJ2-7, with D unclear. Trimming stripped 2 bases from V and 0 bases from J, with 11 bases between. From germline, CDR1 is LNHDA and CDR2 SQIVND (reference sequence). CDR3 length: 15 residues. This CDR3 is CASSIPKGRSYEQYF. The CDR3 DNA reads as TGTGCCAGTAGTATACCCAAAGGGCGCTCCTACGAGCAGTACTTC.

Only a few counts were recorded for this clone. V is TRBV19 and J is TRBJ2-1; D gene ambiguous. This CDR3 has 13 residues. The V gene's germline CDR1 is LNHDA and CDR2 SQIVND (reference sequence). V was shortened by 8 bases and J by 4 bases, with 12 bases between the two germline ends. The CDR3 sequence: CASSRLVYNEQFF. In nucleotides, the CDR3 is TGTGCCAGTTCTCGGCTCGTTTACAATGAGCAGTTCTTC.

V gene TRBV13 combines with J gene TRBJ2-3; no clear D gene. The CDR3 has 13 amino acids. Trimming left V 1 base short and J 1 base short, with 3 bases between. The V gene's germline CDR1 is PRHDT and CDR2 FYEKMQ (reference sequence). The CDR3 region has the DNA TGTGCCAGCAGCTTAGCCCGCACAGATACGCAGTATTTT. Translating it yields CASSLARTDTQYF.

This clone was seen a few times. The chain is built from TRBV7-9 and TRBJ2-2; D unclear. Trimming took 0 bases from V and 6 from J, leaving 11 bases between them. This CDR3 region has 15 residues. The germline gives CDR1 SEHNR, CDR2 FQNEAQ (reference sequence). The CDR3, as DNA: TGTGCCAGCAGCTTAGCTACCACCCGGCCCGGGGAGCTGTTTTTT. This encodes CASSLATTRPGELFF.

The chain is built from TRBV7-9 and TRBJ2-1; D gene unclear. The CDR3 runs to 13 residues. Per germline, CDR1 SEHNR and CDR2 FQNEAQ (reference sequence). Trimming pared 1 base from V and 4 bases from J, leaving 5 bases between. CDR3 coding DNA: TGTGCCAGCAGCTTAGGGTCGTACAATGAGCAGTTCTTC. It codes for CASSLGSYNEQFF.

The CDR3 coding sequence is TGTGCCAGCAGCCCATACCGGGGAGTCAATCAGCCCCAGCATTTT. It encodes CASSPYRGVNQPQHF. The J gene is TRBJ1-5, the V gene TRBV7-8; D is undetermined. The V end lost 5 bases, the J end lost 3 bases, and 14 bases lay between the germline ends. From germline, CDR1 is SGHVS and CDR2 FQNEAQ. There are 15 residues in the CDR3. Full variable domain (remainder filled in from reference TRBV7-8 and TRBJ1-5): GAGVSQSPRYKVAKRGQDVALRCDPISGHVSLFWYQQALGQGPEFLTYFQNEAQLDKSGLPSDRFFAERPEGSVSTLKIQRTQQEDSAVYLCASSPYRGVNQPQHFGDGTRLSIL.

The chain carries TRBV7-2 and TRBJ2-3; D might be TRBD1 (5 bases). Trimming removed 2 bases from V and 6 bases from J, with 15 bases in between. Germline V CDR1 and CDR2: SGHTA, FQGNSA. This CDR3 has 15 amino acids. CDR3 loop: CASSLRWGRRDTQYF. Here the CDR3 DNA reads TGTGCCAGCAGCTTAAGGTGGGGCCGCCGCGATACGCAGTATTTT.

V usage is TRBV5-6 and J usage is TRBJ1-1, with D unresolved. The CDR3 length is 14 residues. Germline V gives CDR1 SGHDT, CDR2 YYEEEE. V was shortened by 0 bases and J by 5 bases, with 11 bases between the two germline ends. The CDR3 reads CASSLERAGTEAFF. For the CDR3, the DNA is TGTGCCAGCAGCTTGGAACGGGCCGGGACTGAAGCTTTCTTT.

The J gene is TRBJ2-2, the V gene TRBV18; D possibly corresponds to TRBD1 (6 bases). This CDR3 is 17 amino acids long. From germline, CDR1 is KGHSH and CDR2 LQKENI. Trimming took 6 bases from V and 3 from J, leaving 20 bases between them. The CDR3 DNA is TGTGCCAGCTCCCTTACGACGAGGACAGCCTACACCGGGGAGCTGTTTTTT. Its translation is CASSLTTRTAYTGELFF.